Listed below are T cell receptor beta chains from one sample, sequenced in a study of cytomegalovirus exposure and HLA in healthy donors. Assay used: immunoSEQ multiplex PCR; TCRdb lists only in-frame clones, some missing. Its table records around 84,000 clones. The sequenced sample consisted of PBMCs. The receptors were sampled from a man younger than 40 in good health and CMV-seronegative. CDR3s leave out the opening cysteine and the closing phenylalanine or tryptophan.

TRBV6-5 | ASRPVLQVSYEQY
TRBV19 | ASSTAGLLIGYGYT
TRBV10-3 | AISDRGTGGYSNYGYT
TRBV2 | ASRRTPTYEQY
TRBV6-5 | ASSYSGLSYGYT
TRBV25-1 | ASSEGGATGELF
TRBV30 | AWSAQGNSPLH
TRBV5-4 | ASSPRDSQETQY
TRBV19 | ASTEHRGQGVEYGYT
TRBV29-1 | SGGRAPQETQY
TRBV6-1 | ASSSSTANYGYT
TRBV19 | ASSSGTGINTGELF
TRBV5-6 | ASTLLTGTGGYT
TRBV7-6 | ASSLISQGGGYT
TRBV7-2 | ASSLAEDGAYEQY
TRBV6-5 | ASRAGLAGAETQY
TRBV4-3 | ASSQDVAGYQETQY
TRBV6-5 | ASSYRSNYGYT
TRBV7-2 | ASSLGPGQNYGYT
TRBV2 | ASLRGYSYEQY
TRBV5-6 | ASRFGEYRPTYEQY
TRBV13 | ASSEDRDQPQH
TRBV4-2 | ASSHAGQSNQPQH
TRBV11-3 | ASSQASGGYNEQF
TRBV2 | ASSEDQASYEQY
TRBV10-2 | ASSGSTVSWGADSPLH
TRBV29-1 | SAWRGGGTEAF
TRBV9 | ASSEWTSGMNEQF
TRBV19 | ASNDRGQSRYGYT
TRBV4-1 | ASSREGQGETQY
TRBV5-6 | ASSSSIQGPNTGELF
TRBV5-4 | ASSEVRVGGYT
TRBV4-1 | ASSLGPLPWAGELF
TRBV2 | ASKIRTGNSPLH
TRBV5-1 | ASSLRTGTFFSSYEQY
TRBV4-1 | ASSLRDFYEQY
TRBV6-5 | ASTSFRGATEAF
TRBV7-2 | ASTPSRATRETQY
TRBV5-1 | ASSLRFSSTDTQY
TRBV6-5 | ASSRRGGYQPQH
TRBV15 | ATSRVPGTGYNEQF
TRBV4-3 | ASSRDKNQPQH
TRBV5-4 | ASSTRTGHSYEQY
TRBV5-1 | ASSFSGLAGGQF
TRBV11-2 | ASSFYNRVWRTGELF
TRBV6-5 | ASSYPGGNQPQH
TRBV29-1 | SVEESWTVQF
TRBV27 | ASSFNGENTEAF
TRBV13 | ASSAQETQY
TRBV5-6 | ASSSAGGTDTQY
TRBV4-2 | ASSRGTSGRNEQY
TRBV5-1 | ASSLVETGDSEKLF
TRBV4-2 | ASSQGLVAYEQY